This T cell receptor beta chain emerged from a study of CD8 T cells in ankylosing spondylitis. MiXCR was run by TCRdb on the 5' RACE reads, yielding one entry per CDR3 protein. Of approximately 130,000 distinct CDR3 sequences listed, about an eighth are singletons. In its sample, this clonotype was seen many times. Material: blood, either unsorted or a sorted T cell fraction (not recorded which). The sequence was collected from a female donor with ankylosing spondylitis or in good health (not recorded which).

The chain's CDR3 is CASSGRDRGGNTIYF. The CDR3 bases are TGTGCCAGCAGCGGCCGGGACAGGGGTGGAAACACCATATATTTT. The chain carries TRBV3-1 and TRBJ1-3; 10 bases line up with TRBD1. The CDR3 runs to 15 residues. Germline V gene sequence: CDR1 LGHDT, CDR2 YNNKEL (reference sequence). J gave up 3 bases and V 5 bases, and 4 bases lay outside the gene matches.